This T cell receptor (beta chain) is drawn from a study of blood T cell repertoires in COVID-19. This CDR3 comprises 15 residues. Germline CDR1 SGHTA, CDR2 FQGNSA. Unmatched junction bases numbered 5, after V lost 1 base and J lost 7 bases. Clones were read by immunoSEQ multiplex PCR, and TCRdb kept only the in-frame ones, dropping some. Of approximately 350,000 clones in the sample, roughly four fifths were seen once. Clinical histories supplied by participants themselves formed the basis of cohort assignment. For recovered donors of Cohort 3, there were two negative PCRs, clearance, or symptom resolution.

The sample taken for sequencing was PBMCs or T cells enriched from blood (not recorded which). The rearrangement links TRBV7-2 to TRBJ2-1; 9 bases fit TRBD2. The receptor comes from a woman aged 50 to 65 who had recovered from COVID-19. The CDR3 coding sequence is TGTGCCAGCAGCTTAGTATTAGCGGGGGTAAATGAGCAGTTCTTC. Translated, it gives CASSLVLAGVNEQFF.